This T cell receptor (beta chain) was observed in a study of siplizumab effects on memory and regulatory T cells. Study-wide findings and caveats: Naive T cells seemed more diverse than memory cells and seemed major alloresponse contributors.

This CDR3 is 11 amino acids long. Trimming took 6 bases from V and 6 from J; bases not matched to a gene: 3. Germline CDR1 reads DFQATT; CDR2 reads SNEGSKA (reference sequence). Regarding this clone: Its target is not known.

This table comes from immunoSEQ multiplex PCR, and its TCRdb copy is limited to in-frame clones, with some not included. Of roughly 120,000 clones listed, roughly 92% were seen once; the top ten hold 1% to 1.5%. This chain joins TRBV20-1 and TRBJ1-2, with 8 bases that match TRBD1. Sample: CD4+ T cells sorted from blood. This receptor was identified in a human donor in good health. The CDR3 DNA follows: TGCAGTGCAGAGGACAGGGATGGCTACACCTTC. Its protein is CSAEDRDGYTF.